A single sample gave rise to the 27 T cell receptor beta chains below, sequenced in a study of vaccination and CD4 T cells after COVID-19. Their antigens are not known. With the Oncomine TCR Beta short-read assay, DNA from cultured CD4+ T cells was sequenced. TCRdb re-analysed the PCR reads in MiXCR, keeping a single row per CDR3 protein. The table includes fewer than 15,000 distinct CDR3 sequences, less than 50% detected once. The treatment: approximately 9-day PBMC culture with coronavirus spike peptide pools or control peptides (ViraFEST assay). Material: CD4+ T cells from blood, cultured in vitro, obtained after SARS-CoV-2 vaccination. These receptors were collected from a human donor who had recovered from COVID-19.

The chain joins TRBV7-8 to TRBJ2-1; TRBD1 is a possible D gene (5 bases). CDR1 and CDR2 (germline): SGHVS, FQNEAQ. V gave up 8 bases and J gave up 6 bases, with 20 bases separating them. The CDR3 has 15 amino acids. The CDR3: CASRTDKGTVNEQFF. CDR3 DNA: TGTGCCAGCCGAACGGACAAAGGCACAGTCAATGAGCAGTTCTTC.

This CDR3 reads CASRLGTYEQYF. Written as DNA, the CDR3 is TGCGCCAGCAGACTGGGGACCTACGAGCAGTACTTC. J is TRBJ2-7 and V is TRBV5-1; no clear D. Looked up from germline, CDR1 is SGHRS and CDR2 is YFSETQ. V gave up 5 bases and J gave up 2 bases, with 8 bases separating them. CDR3 length: 12 residues. The full variable domain, in which reference TRBV5-1 and TRBJ2-7 provide the parts outside the CDR3, is KAGVTQTPRYLIKTRGQQVTLSCSPISGHRSVSWYQQTPGQGLQFLFEYFSETQRNKGNFPGRFSGRQFSNSRSEMNVSTLELGDSALYLCASRLGTYEQYFGPGTRLTVT.

The table lists this clonotype with a count of one. The chain couples TRBV10-3 to TRBJ2-3; possibly TRBD1 for D (5 bases). This CDR3 contains 15 residues. V was trimmed by 2 bases and J by 0 bases, leaving 9 bases between them. Germline V gene sequence: CDR1 ENHRY, CDR2 SYGVKD. The CDR3 here is CAISELDSSTDTQYF. In DNA form, the CDR3 reads TGTGCCATCAGTGAGCTTGACAGCAGCACAGATACGCAGTATTTT.

The CDR3 DNA reads TGTGCCAGCAGCTTAGGGACAGTAAACACTGAAGCTTTCTTT. Protein product: CASSLGTVNTEAFF. The chain carries TRBV7-9 and TRBJ1-1; perhaps TRBD1 as D (6 bases). CDR3 size: 14 residues. Trimming stripped 1 base from V and 2 bases from J, with 8 bases between. Germline loops: CDR1 SEHNR, CDR2 FQNEAQ (reference sequence).

The chain carries TRBV6-1 and TRBJ2-1; TRBD2 aligns across 9 bases. The germline V gene encodes CDR1 MNHNS and CDR2 SASEGT. V shed 9 bases, J shed 3 bases, and the junction held 3 bases outside the gene matches. The CDR3 has 13 residues. The CDR3 bases are TGTGCCAGTGTGCGGGGGGGCTACAATGAGCAGTTCTTC. Its translation: CASVRGGYNEQFF.

This clonotype has just a few counts. This chain joins TRBV20-1 and TRBJ1-5; 9 nucleotides align to TRBD1. The CDR3 extends over 12 amino acids. CDR1 is DFQATT, CDR2 SNEGSKA, per germline (reference sequence). The trim removed 6 bases at V and 4 bases at J, leaving 1 base unmatched. The CDR3 protein is CSAGTGNQPQHF. The CDR3 nucleotides read TGCAGTGCCGGGACAGGGAATCAGCCCCAGCATTTT.

The chain carries TRBV5-8 and TRBJ1-4, with D possibly TRBD1 on 5 matching bases. Looked up from germline, CDR1 is SGHTS and CDR2 is YDEGEE. V was cut by 2 bases and J by 7 bases, with 15 bases left in between. CDR3 size: 15 residues. The CDR3 DNA reads TGTGCCAGCAGCTTCCTCAGGGTTACGGGTGAAAAACTGTTTTTT. Translating it yields CASSFLRVTGEKLFF.

This chain links TRBV3-1 with TRBJ2-1, with D possibly matching TRBD1 (5 bases). Germline assignment: CDR1 LGHDT and CDR2 YNNKEL (reference sequence). This CDR3 has 12 amino acids. Trimming removed 4 bases at V and 9 bases at J, with 10 bases between. CDR3 nucleotide sequence: TGTGCCAGCAGCCCCAGGGTCGGTGAGCAGTTCTTC. It yields the protein CASSPRVGEQFF.

This clonotype turned up a few times. J is TRBJ1-1 and V is TRBV6-1; the D is unclear. This CDR3 comprises 14 residues. Looked up from germline, CDR1 is MNHNS and CDR2 is SASEGT. V was cut by 6 bases and J by 0 bases, with 11 bases left in between. In DNA form, the CDR3 reads TGTGCCAGCAGGGGAAGAGGGCTGAACACTGAAGCTTTCTTT. Its translation is CASRGRGLNTEAFF.

The V and J genes are TRBV20-1 and TRBJ1-1; D is uncertain. Trimming took 3 bases from V and 1 from J, leaving 6 bases between them. The germline CDR1 and CDR2 sequences are DFQATT and SNEGSKA (reference sequence). CDR3 length: 12 amino acids. The CDR3 here is CSARPGNTEAFF. Written as DNA, the CDR3 is TGCAGTGCTAGGCCGGGGAACACTGAAGCTTTCTTT.

The chain recombines TRBV20-1 with TRBJ1-1, with TRBD1 matching over 9 bases. Germline V gene lookup returns CDR1 DFQATT and CDR2 SNEGSKA (reference sequence). Losses at the gene ends were 0 bases for V and 4 bases for J; bases not matched to a gene: 6. The CDR3 has 15 residues. The CDR3 bases are TGCAGTGCTAGAGAGGGGACAGGGTTTAGCACTGAAGCTTTCTTT. Amino acid sequence: CSAREGTGFSTEAFF.

The DNA for the CDR3 is TGCGCCAGCAGCCCCCAGGGGAGGGAATTCGGCACCGGGGAGCTGTTTTTT. It specifies CASSPQGREFGTGELFF. This rearrangement joins TRBV5-1 to TRBJ2-2, with a possible D match to TRBD2 (7 bases). CDR3 size: 17 residues. Trimming cost V 4 bases and J 4 bases, with 20 bases left between them. The V gene's germline CDR1 is SGHRS and CDR2 YFSETQ.

The rearrangement links TRBV6-2 or TRBV6-3 to TRBJ2-1; D not resolved. CDR1 is MNHEY and CDR2 is SVGEGT in the germline V gene. The CDR3 runs to 13 residues. V gave up 0 bases and J gave up 6 bases, with 6 bases separating them. Here the CDR3 DNA reads TGTGCCAGCAGTTACTCGTTAAGCAATGAGCAGTTCTTC. It yields the protein CASSYSLSNEQFF.

This clonotype appeared a few times. The genes are TRBV7-2 and TRBJ1-5; 10 nucleotides line up with TRBD1. J was trimmed by 4 bases and V by 5 bases; bases with no gene match: 2. The CDR3 runs 14 residues. The germline V gene encodes CDR1 SGHTA and CDR2 FQGNSA. The CDR3 loop is CASSRDRGNQPQHF. The CDR3 DNA reads as TGTGCCAGCAGCCGGGACAGGGGAAATCAGCCCCAGCATTTT.

This clonotype was seen more than once but under ten times. The chain uses TRBV15 and TRBJ1-3; 7 nucleotides match TRBD1. CDR1 and CDR2 (germline): LNHNV, YYDKDF (reference sequence). CDR3 length: 15 amino acids. The V gene end was trimmed by 1 base and the J gene end by 2 bases; junction bases not matched to a gene: 2. The CDR3 DNA follows: TGTGCCACCAGCAGAGCGGGACAGACTGGAAACACCATATATTTT. Translation gives CATSRAGQTGNTIYF.

The J gene is TRBJ2-5, the V gene TRBV28, with D perhaps TRBD1 (5 bases). Germline-derived CDR1 and CDR2 are MDHEN and SYDVKM. The CDR3 is 14 amino acids. The V end lost 6 bases, the J end lost 0 bases, and 11 bases lay between the germline ends. The CDR3: CASSPTAYQETQYF. CDR3 sequence (DNA): TGTGCCAGCAGCCCGACAGCGTACCAAGAGACCCAGTACTTC.

This clonotype was counted a few times. V usage is TRBV7-9 and J usage is TRBJ2-7, with no clear D. Germline V gene data show CDR1 as SEHNR and CDR2 as FQNEAQ (reference sequence). The CDR3 totals 11 residues. Trimming shortened V by 4 bases and J by 4 bases, and 5 bases separated the two germline ends. This CDR3 is CASSSEYEQYF. As DNA, the CDR3 is TGTGCCAGCAGCTCAGAGTACGAGCAGTACTTC.

J is TRBJ2-3 and V is TRBV20-1; D gene unclear. This CDR3 has 11 residues. Germline values: CDR1 DFQATT, CDR2 SNEGSKA (reference sequence). V was shortened by 6 bases and J by 6 bases, with 10 bases between the two germline ends. The CDR3 DNA is TGCAGTGCGTCGACGGAGGATACGCAGTATTTT. Translating it yields CSASTEDTQYF.

The V call is TRBV20-1, the J call TRBJ2-2; 13 nucleotides line up with TRBD2. The CDR3 sequence is 16 residues long. The germline V gene has CDR1 DFQATT and CDR2 SNEGSKA (reference sequence). The J segment lost 5 bases and the V segment lost 1 base, leaving 4 bases of the junction unmatched. The CDR3 nucleotides read TGCAGTGCTAGAGGACTAGCGGGAGGTAGTACCGGGGAGCTGTTTTTT. Its protein product is CSARGLAGGSTGELFF.

This chain connects TRBV6-1 to TRBJ1-2; 9 bases line up with TRBD1. V was pared by 2 bases and J by 7 bases, with 8 bases of the junction left unmatched. Germline V lookup: CDR1 MNHNS, CDR2 SASEGT. The CDR3 covers 15 residues. CDR3 loop: CASSERGTGLSGYTF. CDR3 in DNA: TGTGCCAGCAGTGAACGGGGGACAGGGTTAAGTGGCTACACCTTC.

CDR3 residues: CSAREPGNEKLFF. Here the CDR3 DNA reads TGCAGTGCTAGAGAGCCCGGGAATGAAAAACTGTTTTTT. The chain is built from TRBV20-1 and TRBJ1-4; the D is unclear. Germline assignment: CDR1 DFQATT and CDR2 SNEGSKA (reference sequence). V was pared by 0 bases and J by 5 bases, with 7 bases between. This CDR3 is 13 amino acids long.

This rearrangement joins TRBV20-1 to TRBJ1-2, with TRBD1 matching over 8 bases. The CDR3 covers 15 residues. The trim removed 7 bases at V and 8 bases at J, leaving 18 bases unmatched. The germline V gene encodes CDR1 DFQATT and CDR2 SNEGSKA (reference sequence). As DNA, the CDR3 is TGCAGTGTTACCGGGACTAGACAGGGGCTTCAAGGCTACACCTTC. As protein: CSVTGTRQGLQGYTF.

The rearrangement joins TRBV2 to TRBJ1-2; the D gene is possibly TRBD1 (5 bases). The CDR3 spans 14 residues. Germline CDR1 SNHLY, CDR2 FYNNEI. The ends were cut back, 3 bases at V and 1 base at J, with 9 bases in the middle. CDR3 nucleotide sequence: TGTGCCAGCAGTGATGGGGGATTTAACTATGGCTACACCTTC. Residues: CASSDGGFNYGYTF.

In this sample, this clonotype turned up a few times. The V and J genes are TRBV6-2 or TRBV6-3 and TRBJ1-1; weak D call: TRBD1 (6 bases). The germline V gene encodes CDR1 MNHEY and CDR2 SVGEGT. Trimming took 0 bases from V and 1 from J, leaving 9 bases between them. CDR3 length: 15 residues. The CDR3 region is CASSYSGRGNTEAFF. In DNA form, the CDR3 reads TGTGCCAGCAGTTACTCCGGCAGGGGGAACACTGAAGCTTTCTTT.

J is TRBJ2-2 and V is TRBV24-1; perhaps TRBD1 as D (6 bases). Trimming stripped 5 bases from V and 0 bases from J, with 12 bases between. The CDR3 is made up of 16 amino acids. Germline-derived CDR1 and CDR2 are KGHDR and SFDVKD. The CDR3 loop reads CATSVSTGANTGELFF. The CDR3, as DNA: TGTGCCACCAGTGTCTCGACAGGCGCGAACACCGGGGAGCTGTTTTTT.

V usage is TRBV7-3 and J usage is TRBJ1-1; D is ambiguous. The CDR3 is 16 residues long. V was shortened by 1 base and J by 6 bases, with 18 bases between the two germline ends. Germline-derived CDR1 and CDR2 are SGHTA and FQGTGA. The CDR3 sequence is CASSLKTSGYRAEAFF. The CDR3, as DNA: TGTGCCAGCAGCTTAAAGACCTCTGGATACCGGGCTGAAGCTTTCTTT.

The V and J genes are TRBV5-1 and TRBJ2-7, with D perhaps TRBD1 or TRBD2 (5 bases each). The V end lost 4 bases, the J end lost 6 bases, and 17 bases lay between the germline ends. This CDR3 region has 14 residues. Germline V lookup: CDR1 SGHRS, CDR2 YFSETQ. The CDR3 here is CASSESAERGEQYF. Written as DNA, the CDR3 is TGCGCCAGCAGCGAGTCAGCCGAGAGGGGCGAGCAGTACTTC.